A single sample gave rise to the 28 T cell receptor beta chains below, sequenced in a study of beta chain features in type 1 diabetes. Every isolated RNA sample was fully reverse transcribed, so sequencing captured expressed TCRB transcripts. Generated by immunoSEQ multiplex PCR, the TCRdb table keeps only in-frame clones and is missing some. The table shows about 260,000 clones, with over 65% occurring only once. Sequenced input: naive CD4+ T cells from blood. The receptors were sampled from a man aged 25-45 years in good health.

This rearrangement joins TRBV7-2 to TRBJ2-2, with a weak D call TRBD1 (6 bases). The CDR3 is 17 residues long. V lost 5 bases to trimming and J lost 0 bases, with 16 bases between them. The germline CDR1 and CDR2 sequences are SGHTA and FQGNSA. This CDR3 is CASSPRATGTNTGELFF. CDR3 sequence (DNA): TGTGCCAGCAGCCCCCGGGCTACAGGGACGAACACCGGGGAGCTGTTTTTT.

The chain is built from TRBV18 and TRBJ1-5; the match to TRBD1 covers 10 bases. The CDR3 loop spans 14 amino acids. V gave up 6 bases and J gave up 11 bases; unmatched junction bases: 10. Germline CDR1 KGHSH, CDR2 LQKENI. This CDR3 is CASSIGGQGSAQHF. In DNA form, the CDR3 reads TGTGCCAGCTCTATAGGGGGACAGGGGTCTGCCCAGCATTTT. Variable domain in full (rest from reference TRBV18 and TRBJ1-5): NAGVMQNPRHLVRRRGQEARLRCSPMKGHSHVYWYRQLPEEGLKFMVYLQKENIIDESGMPKERFSAEFPKEGPSILRIQQVVRGDSAAYFCASSIGGQGSAQHFGDGTRLSIL.

The CDR3 sequence: CASSAQLYQETQYF. The CDR3 coding sequence is TGTGCCAGCAGCGCACAGCTGTACCAAGAGACCCAGTACTTC. The V gene is TRBV9, the J gene TRBJ2-5, with D uncertain. The germline V and J ends were trimmed by 3 bases and 0 bases, with 9 bases remaining between them. Germline CDR1 SGDLS, CDR2 YYNGEE. The CDR3 is 14 amino acids.

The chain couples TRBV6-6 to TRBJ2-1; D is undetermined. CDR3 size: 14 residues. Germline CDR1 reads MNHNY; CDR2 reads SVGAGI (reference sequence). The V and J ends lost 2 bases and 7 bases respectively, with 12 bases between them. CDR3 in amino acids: CASSYNLGVNEQFF. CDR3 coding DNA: TGTGCCAGCAGTTACAACCTCGGAGTGAATGAGCAGTTCTTC.

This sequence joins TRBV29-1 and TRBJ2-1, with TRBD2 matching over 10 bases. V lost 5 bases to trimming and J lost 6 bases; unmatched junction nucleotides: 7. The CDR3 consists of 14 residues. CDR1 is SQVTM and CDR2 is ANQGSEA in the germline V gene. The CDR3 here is CSVPLAGQANEQFF. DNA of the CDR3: TGCAGCGTTCCACTAGCGGGACAAGCCAATGAGCAGTTCTTC.

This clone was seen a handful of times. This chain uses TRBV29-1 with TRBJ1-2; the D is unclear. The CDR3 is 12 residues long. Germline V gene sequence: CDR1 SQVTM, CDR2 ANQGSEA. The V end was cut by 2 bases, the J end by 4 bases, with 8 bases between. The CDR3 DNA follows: TGCAGCGTTGAATCGGGAGCCTATGGCTACACCTTC. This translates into CSVESGAYGYTF.

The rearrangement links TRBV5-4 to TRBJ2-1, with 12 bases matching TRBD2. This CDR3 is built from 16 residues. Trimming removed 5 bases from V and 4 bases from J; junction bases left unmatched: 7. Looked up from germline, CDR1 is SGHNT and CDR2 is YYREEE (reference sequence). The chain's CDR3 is CASRQTSGRGYNEQFF. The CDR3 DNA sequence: TGTGCCAGCAGACAGACTAGCGGGAGAGGTTACAATGAGCAGTTCTTC.

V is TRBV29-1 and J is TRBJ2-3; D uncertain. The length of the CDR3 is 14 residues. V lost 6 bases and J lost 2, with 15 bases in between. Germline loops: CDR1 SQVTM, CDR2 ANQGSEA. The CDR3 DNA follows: TGCAGCGTCCGGGTCCAGCCCTACACAGATACGCAGTATTTT. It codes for CSVRVQPYTDTQYF.

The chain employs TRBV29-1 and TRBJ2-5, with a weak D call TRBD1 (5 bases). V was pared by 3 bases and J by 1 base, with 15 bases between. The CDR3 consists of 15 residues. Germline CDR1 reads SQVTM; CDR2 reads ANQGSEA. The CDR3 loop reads CSVEDPKGRQETQYF. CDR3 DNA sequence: TGCAGCGTTGAGGATCCCAAGGGGCGCCAAGAGACCCAGTACTTC.

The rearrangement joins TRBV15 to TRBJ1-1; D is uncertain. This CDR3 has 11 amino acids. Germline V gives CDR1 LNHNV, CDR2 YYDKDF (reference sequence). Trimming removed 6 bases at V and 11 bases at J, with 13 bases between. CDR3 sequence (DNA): TGTGCCACCAGACTGTTCAGTCGGGCTTTCTTT. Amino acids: CATRLFSRAFF.

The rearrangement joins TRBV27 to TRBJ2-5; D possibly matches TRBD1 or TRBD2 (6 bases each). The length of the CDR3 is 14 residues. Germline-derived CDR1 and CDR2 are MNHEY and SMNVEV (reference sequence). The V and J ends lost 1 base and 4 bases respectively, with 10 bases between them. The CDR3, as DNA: TGTGCCAGCAGTTTATTAGGGGGAGGAGAGACCCAGTACTTC. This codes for CASSLLGGGETQYF.

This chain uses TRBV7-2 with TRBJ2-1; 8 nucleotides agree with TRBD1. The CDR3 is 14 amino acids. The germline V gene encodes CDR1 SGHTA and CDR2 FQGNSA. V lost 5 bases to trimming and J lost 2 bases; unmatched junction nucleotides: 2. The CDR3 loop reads CASSPGGAYNEQFF. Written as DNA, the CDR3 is TGTGCCAGCAGCCCAGGGGGCGCCTACAATGAGCAGTTCTTC.

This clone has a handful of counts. The CDR3 DNA reads as TGTGCCAGCAGCTCCAGACAGGGTTTAGGCAAAAACATTCAGTACTTC. This gives the protein CASSSRQGLGKNIQYF. V gene TRBV5-4 combines with J gene TRBJ2-4, with TRBD1 matching 7 bases. Germline V CDR1 and CDR2: SGHNT, YYREEE (reference sequence). Trimming cost V 3 bases and J 3 bases; bases outside gene matches: 9. CDR3 length: 16 residues. The full variable domain, its missing parts supplied by reference TRBV5-4 and TRBJ2-4, is ETGVTQSPTHLIKTRGQQVTLRCSSQSGHNTVSWYQQALGQGPQFIFQYYREEENGRGNFPPRFSGLQFPNYSSELNVNALELDDSALYLCASSSRQGLGKNIQYFGAGTRLSVL.

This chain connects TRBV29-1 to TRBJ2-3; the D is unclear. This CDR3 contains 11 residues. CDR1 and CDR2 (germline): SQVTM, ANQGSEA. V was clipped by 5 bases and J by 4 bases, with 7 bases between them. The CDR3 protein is CSVYSSDTQYF. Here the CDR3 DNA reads TGCAGCGTTTACTCGTCAGATACGCAGTATTTT.

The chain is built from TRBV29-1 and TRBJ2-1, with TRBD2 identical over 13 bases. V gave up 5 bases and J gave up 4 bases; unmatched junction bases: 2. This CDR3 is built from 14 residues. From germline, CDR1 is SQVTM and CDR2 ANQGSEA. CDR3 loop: CSVRTSGSYNEQFF. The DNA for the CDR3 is TGCAGCGTTCGGACTAGCGGGAGTTACAATGAGCAGTTCTTC.

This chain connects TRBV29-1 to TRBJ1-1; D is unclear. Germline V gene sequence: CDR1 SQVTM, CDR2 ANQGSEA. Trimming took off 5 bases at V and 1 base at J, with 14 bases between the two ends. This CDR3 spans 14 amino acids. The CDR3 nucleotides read TGCAGCGTTCTTGGAGGACGAAAGAACACTGAAGCTTTCTTT. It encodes CSVLGGRKNTEAFF.

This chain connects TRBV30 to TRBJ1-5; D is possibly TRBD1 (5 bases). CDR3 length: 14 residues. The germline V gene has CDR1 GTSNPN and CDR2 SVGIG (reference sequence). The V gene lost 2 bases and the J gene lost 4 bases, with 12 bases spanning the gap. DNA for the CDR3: TGTGCCTGGAGTTCAACAAAGGGGAATCAGCCCCAGCATTTT. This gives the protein CAWSSTKGNQPQHF.

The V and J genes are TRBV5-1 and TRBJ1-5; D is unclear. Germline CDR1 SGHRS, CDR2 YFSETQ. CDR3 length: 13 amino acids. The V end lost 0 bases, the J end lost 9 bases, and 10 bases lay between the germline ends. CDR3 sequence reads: CASSLEANGPQHF. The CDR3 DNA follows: TGCGCCAGCAGCTTGGAGGCCAACGGGCCCCAGCATTTT. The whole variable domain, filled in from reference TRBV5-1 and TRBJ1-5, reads KAGVTQTPRYLIKTRGQQVTLSCSPISGHRSVSWYQQTPGQGLQFLFEYFSETQRNKGNFPGRFSGRQFSNSRSEMNVSTLELGDSALYLCASSLEANGPQHFGDGTRLSIL.

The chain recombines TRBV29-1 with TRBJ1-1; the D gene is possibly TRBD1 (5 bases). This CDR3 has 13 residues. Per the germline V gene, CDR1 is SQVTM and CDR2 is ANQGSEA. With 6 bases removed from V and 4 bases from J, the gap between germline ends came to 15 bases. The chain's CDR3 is CSVALQATTEAFF. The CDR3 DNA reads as TGCAGCGTCGCATTACAGGCAACCACTGAAGCTTTCTTT.

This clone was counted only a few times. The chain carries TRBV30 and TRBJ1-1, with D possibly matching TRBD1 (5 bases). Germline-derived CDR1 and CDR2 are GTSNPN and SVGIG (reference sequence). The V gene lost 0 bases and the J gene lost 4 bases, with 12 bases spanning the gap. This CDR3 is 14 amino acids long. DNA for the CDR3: TGTGCCTGGAGTGTTGGCCCCCAGGGCACTGAAGCTTTCTTT. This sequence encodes CAWSVGPQGTEAFF.

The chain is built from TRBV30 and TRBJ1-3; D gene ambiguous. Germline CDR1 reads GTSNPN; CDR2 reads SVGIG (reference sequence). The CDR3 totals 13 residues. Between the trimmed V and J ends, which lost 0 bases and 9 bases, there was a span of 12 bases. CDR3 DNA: TGTGCCTGGAGTGTCGGACCCGGTGGCACCATATATTTT. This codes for CAWSVGPGGTIYF.

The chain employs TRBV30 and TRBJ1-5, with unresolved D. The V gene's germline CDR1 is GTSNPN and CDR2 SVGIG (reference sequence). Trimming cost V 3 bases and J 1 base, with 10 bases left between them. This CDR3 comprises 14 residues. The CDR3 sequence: CAWRTSGSNQPQHF. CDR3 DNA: TGTGCCTGGAGAACCTCGGGGAGCAATCAGCCCCAGCATTTT.

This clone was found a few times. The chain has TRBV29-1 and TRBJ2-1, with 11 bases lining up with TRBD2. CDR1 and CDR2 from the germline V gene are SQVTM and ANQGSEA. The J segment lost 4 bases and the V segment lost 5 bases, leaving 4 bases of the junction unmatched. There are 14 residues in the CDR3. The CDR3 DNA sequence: TGCAGCGTTCGGACTAGCGGGCCTTACAATGAGCAGTTCTTC. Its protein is CSVRTSGPYNEQFF.

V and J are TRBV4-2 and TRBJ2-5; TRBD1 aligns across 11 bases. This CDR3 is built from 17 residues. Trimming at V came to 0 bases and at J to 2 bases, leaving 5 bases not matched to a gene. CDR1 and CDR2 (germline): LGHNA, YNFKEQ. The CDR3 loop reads CASSQEGGDRGQETQYF. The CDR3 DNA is TGTGCCAGCAGCCAAGAAGGAGGGGACAGGGGGCAAGAGACCCAGTACTTC.

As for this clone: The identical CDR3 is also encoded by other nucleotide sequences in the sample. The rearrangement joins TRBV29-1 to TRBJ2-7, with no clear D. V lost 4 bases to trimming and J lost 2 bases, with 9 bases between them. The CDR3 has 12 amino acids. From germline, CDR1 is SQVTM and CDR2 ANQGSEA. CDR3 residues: CSVGGTAYEQYF. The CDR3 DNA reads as TGCAGCGTTGGTGGCACCGCCTACGAGCAGTACTTC.

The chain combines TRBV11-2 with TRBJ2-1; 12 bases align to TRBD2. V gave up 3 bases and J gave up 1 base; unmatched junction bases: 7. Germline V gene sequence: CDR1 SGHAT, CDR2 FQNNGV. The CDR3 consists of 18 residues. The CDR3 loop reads CASSLALAGGLSYNEQFF. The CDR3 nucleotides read TGTGCCAGCAGCTTGGCACTAGCGGGGGGTCTTTCCTACAATGAGCAGTTCTTC.

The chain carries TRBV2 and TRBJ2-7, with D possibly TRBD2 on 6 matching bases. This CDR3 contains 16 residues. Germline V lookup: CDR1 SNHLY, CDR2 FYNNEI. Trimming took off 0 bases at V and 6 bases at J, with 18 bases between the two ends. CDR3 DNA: TGTGCCAGCAGTGAAGCGGGGCCCCTGGTCGGGGGCGAGCAGTACTTC. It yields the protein CASSEAGPLVGGEQYF.

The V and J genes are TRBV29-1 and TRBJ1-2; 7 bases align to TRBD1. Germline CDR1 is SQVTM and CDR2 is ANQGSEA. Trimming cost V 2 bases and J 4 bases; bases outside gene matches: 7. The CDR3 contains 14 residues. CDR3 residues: CSVEKGTAPYGYTF. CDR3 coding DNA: TGCAGCGTTGAAAAGGGGACAGCCCCCTATGGCTACACCTTC.